Below are 25 T cell receptor beta chains sequenced from a single sample in a study of blood T cell repertoires in COVID-19. TCRdb's table, derived via immunoSEQ multiplex PCR, lists solely in-frame clones and lacks some. This table holds 110,000 to 150,000 clones, 65% to 85% found once. The material sequenced was peripheral blood. The receptors here all came from a woman between 45 and 60 years old with acute or convalescent COVID-19.

The chain employs TRBV7-6 and TRBJ2-1; D gene unclear. Germline V lookup: CDR1 SGHVS, CDR2 FNYEAQ. The length of the CDR3 is 14 residues. The ends were cut back, 0 bases at V and 6 bases at J, with 9 bases in the middle. The CDR3, as DNA: TGTGCCAGCAGCTTAGCGGGCAGATCCAATGAGCAGTTCTTC. It specifies CASSLAGRSNEQFF.

V usage is TRBV6-6 and J usage is TRBJ1-5; D perhaps matches TRBD1 (5 bases). The CDR3 is 14 amino acids. V gave up 7 bases and J gave up 0 bases, with 10 bases separating them. From germline, CDR1 is MNHNY and CDR2 SVGAGI (reference sequence). The CDR3 DNA reads as TGTGCCAGCAAAGGGGATTATAGCAATCAGCCCCAGCATTTT. The encoded protein is CASKGDYSNQPQHF.

The V and J genes are TRBV7-3 and TRBJ1-6; D is perhaps TRBD1 (6 bases). Germline-derived CDR1 and CDR2 are SGHTA and FQGTGA. V lost 5 bases and J 9 bases, leaving 11 bases between the germline ends. CDR3 length: 13 amino acids. CDR3 amino acids: CASSQDRTSPLHF. CDR3 nucleotides: TGTGCCAGCAGCCAAGACAGGACTTCACCCCTCCACTTT. The full variable domain, its missing parts supplied by reference TRBV7-3 and TRBJ1-6, is GAGVSQTPSNKVTEKGKYVELRCDPISGHTALYWYRQSLGQGPEFLIYFQGTGAADDSGLPNDRFFAVRPEGSVSTLKIQRTERGDSAVYLCASSQDRTSPLHFGNGTRLTVT.

The CDR3: CASSLWRTGTAEAFF. The CDR3, as DNA: TGTGCCAGCAGTTTATGGCGGACAGGGACGGCTGAAGCTTTCTTT. This rearrangement joins TRBV28 to TRBJ1-1, with 8 bases aligning to TRBD1. The CDR3 is 15 amino acids. After removal of 0 bases from V and 6 bases from J, the junction contained 6 bases not matched to a gene. CDR1 and CDR2 from the germline V gene are MDHEN and SYDVKM.

The chain uses TRBV7-9 and TRBJ1-5; TRBD1 is a possible D gene (6 bases). In germline, CDR1 is SEHNR, CDR2 FQNEAQ (reference sequence). Trimming shortened V by 1 base and J by 1 base, and 8 bases separated the two germline ends. The CDR3 totals 15 residues. CDR3 sequence reads: CASSLEGGSNQPQHF. The CDR3 region has the DNA TGTGCCAGCAGCTTAGAGGGGGGGAGCAATCAGCCCCAGCATTTT.

This chain links TRBV6-6 with TRBJ2-3; D perhaps matches TRBD2 (6 bases). The germline V and J ends were trimmed by 7 bases and 6 bases, with 17 bases remaining between them. The germline V gene encodes CDR1 MNHNY and CDR2 SVGAGI (reference sequence). This CDR3 is 14 amino acids long. The CDR3, as DNA: TGTGCCAGCACCCGGGACTCCCGTCCGGATACGCAGTATTTT. It codes for CASTRDSRPDTQYF.

The J gene is TRBJ1-1, the V gene TRBV7-9, with D maybe TRBD1 (5 bases). Germline V lookup: CDR1 SEHNR, CDR2 FQNEAQ (reference sequence). This CDR3 has 14 amino acids. Deletions cut 1 base from V and 1 base from J, with 7 bases between. CDR3 bases: TGTGCCAGCAGCTTAGGTCAGGGGAACACTGAAGCTTTCTTT. Residues: CASSLGQGNTEAFF. Full variable domain (remainder filled in from reference TRBV7-9 and TRBJ1-1): DTGVSQNPRHKITKRGQNVTFRCDPISEHNRLYWYRQTLGQGPEFLTYFQNEAQLEKSRLLSDRFSAERPKGSFSTLEIQRTEQGDSAMYLCASSLGQGNTEAFFGQGTRLTVV.

The chain links TRBV27 to TRBJ1-2, with 7 bases aligning to TRBD1. Germline-derived CDR1 and CDR2 are MNHEY and SMNVEV (reference sequence). The CDR3 spans 17 residues. Trimming removed 6 bases from V and 7 bases from J; junction bases left unmatched: 20. The CDR3 protein is CASSPTPTGNPSSGYTF. DNA for the CDR3: TGTGCCAGCAGCCCTACACCGACAGGGAACCCGTCCAGTGGCTACACCTTC.

This chain links TRBV7-8 with TRBJ1-6, with 7 nucleotides matching TRBD1. With V trimmed by 5 bases and J by 0 bases, 7 bases remained unmatched. The CDR3 has 17 amino acids. Germline lookup yields CDR1 SGHVS and CDR2 FQNEAQ. CDR3 bases: TGTGCCAGCAGCCCATGGACAGGAAGCTCCTATAATTCACCCCTCCACTTT. Its protein is CASSPWTGSSYNSPLHF. Full variable domain (remainder filled in from reference TRBV7-8 and TRBJ1-6): GAGVSQSPRYKVAKRGQDVALRCDPISGHVSLFWYQQALGQGPEFLTYFQNEAQLDKSGLPSDRFFAERPEGSVSTLKIQRTQQEDSAVYLCASSPWTGSSYNSPLHFGNGTRLTVT.

The chain combines TRBV6-2 or TRBV6-3 with TRBJ2-7; D is ambiguous. This CDR3 comprises 16 residues. Germline values: CDR1 MNHEY, CDR2 SVGEGT. Trimming stripped 0 bases from V and 3 bases from J, with 15 bases between. The CDR3 reads CASSYSGEENFYEQYF. The CDR3 DNA follows: TGTGCCAGCAGTTACTCGGGTGAGGAGAACTTCTACGAGCAGTACTTC.

The chain couples TRBV19 to TRBJ2-5; D call uncertain. The CDR3 consists of 13 residues. In germline, CDR1 is LNHDA, CDR2 SQIVND (reference sequence). The V gene lost 5 bases and the J gene lost 1 base, with 8 bases spanning the gap. CDR3 sequence: CASSYGVQETQYF. The CDR3 region has the DNA TGTGCCAGTAGTTACGGTGTCCAAGAGACCCAGTACTTC.

The chain couples TRBV6-1 to TRBJ2-3, with D uncertain. The length of the CDR3 is 15 residues. The ends were cut back, 1 base at V and 2 bases at J, with 10 bases in the middle. Germline V gives CDR1 MNHNS, CDR2 SASEGT. This CDR3 is CASSEGLGTTDTQYF. CDR3 nucleotides: TGTGCCAGCAGTGAAGGTTTGGGCACCACAGATACGCAGTATTTT.

This rearrangement joins TRBV7-3 to TRBJ2-7, with 7 bases fitting TRBD2. V gave up 5 bases and J gave up 4 bases; unmatched junction bases: 5. Looked up from germline, CDR1 is SGHTA and CDR2 is FQGTGA. The CDR3 consists of 13 residues. The CDR3, as DNA: TGTGCCAGCAGCCTGGGGGGGACTTACGAGCAGTACTTC. It translates to CASSLGGTYEQYF.

The V gene is TRBV5-1, the J gene TRBJ1-1, with 7 bases lining up with TRBD1. V gave up 4 bases and J gave up 2 bases; unmatched junction bases: 8. Germline CDR1 is SGHRS and CDR2 is YFSETQ. The length of the CDR3 is 15 residues. CDR3 sequence reads: CASSGTYRGNTEAFF. CDR3 coding DNA: TGCGCCAGCAGCGGGACATACAGGGGCAACACTGAAGCTTTCTTT.

V gene TRBV9 combines with J gene TRBJ2-7, with TRBD2 matching over 11 bases. Germline V gene data show CDR1 as SGDLS and CDR2 as YYNGEE. There are 18 residues in the CDR3. Trimming at V came to 7 bases and at J to 0 bases, leaving 15 bases not matched to a gene. This CDR3 reads CASPGASGGTRSSYEQYF. CDR3 DNA: TGTGCCAGCCCTGGGGCTAGCGGGGGGACCAGGAGCTCCTACGAGCAGTACTTC. Based on the CDR3 plus reference TRBV9 and TRBJ2-7, the full variable domain is DSGVTQTPKHLITATGQRVTLRCSPRSGDLSVYWYQQSLDQGLQFLIQYYNGEERAKGNILERFSAQQFPDLHSELNLSSLELGDSALYFCASPGASGGTRSSYEQYFGPGTRLTVT.

The chain recombines TRBV27 with TRBJ2-7; D is uncertain. The V gene lost 2 bases and the J gene lost 2 bases, with 10 bases spanning the gap. Germline lookup yields CDR1 MNHEY and CDR2 SMNVEV (reference sequence). The CDR3 totals 14 residues. The CDR3 coding sequence is TGTGCCAGCAGTTTAAATTCGGGTCCCTACGAGCAGTACTTC. Translated: CASSLNSGPYEQYF.

The chain couples TRBV30 to TRBJ1-1; no definite D call. Trimming took off 0 bases at V and 7 bases at J, with 3 bases between the two ends. The CDR3 is made up of 10 amino acids. CDR1 is GTSNPN and CDR2 is SVGIG in the germline V gene (reference sequence). The CDR3 region is CAWSVSEAFF. The CDR3, as DNA: TGTGCCTGGAGTGTGAGTGAAGCTTTCTTT. Using reference TRBV30 and TRBJ1-1 for the parts outside the CDR3, the full variable domain is SQTIHQWPATLVQPVGSPLSLECTVEGTSNPNLYWYRQAAGRGLQLLFYSVGIGQISSEVPQNLSASRPQDRQFILSSKKLLLSDSGFYLCAWSVSEAFFGQGTRLTVV.

The chain recombines TRBV7-9 with TRBJ2-2, with 11 bases matching TRBD2. The CDR3 contains 17 residues. The germline CDR1 and CDR2 sequences are SEHNR and FQNEAQ (reference sequence). V was clipped by 3 bases and J by 1 base; unmatched bases: 4. This CDR3 is CASSFSLAGENTGELFF. The DNA of the CDR3 is TGTGCCAGCAGCTTCTCACTAGCGGGGGAGAACACCGGGGAGCTGTTTTTT.

The chain employs TRBV5-1 and TRBJ2-1; D call uncertain. V lost 5 bases to trimming and J lost 8 bases, with 23 bases between them. CDR1 and CDR2 (germline): SGHRS, YFSETQ. There are 16 residues in the CDR3. CDR3 amino acids: CASRQRLLPDTDEQFF. The CDR3, as DNA: TGCGCCAGCAGGCAGCGTCTACTACCCGATACGGATGAGCAGTTCTTC.

The chain carries TRBV7-9 and TRBJ1-1; 8 positions match TRBD1. This CDR3 spans 15 amino acids. The junction had 1 base not matched to a gene; V was cut back by 1 base and J by 0 bases. Germline V gene sequence: CDR1 SEHNR, CDR2 FQNEAQ (reference sequence). The CDR3 DNA reads as TGTGCCAGCAGCTTAGGACAGGGGATGAACACTGAAGCTTTCTTT. It specifies CASSLGQGMNTEAFF.

The V and J genes are TRBV4-1 and TRBJ1-1, with D hard to call. V was pared by 2 bases and J by 5 bases, with 21 bases between. Germline V gene data show CDR1 as MGHRA and CDR2 as YSYEKL. The CDR3 runs to 17 residues. CDR3 bases: TGCGCCAGCAGCCAAACCGGGAATTTCAACCCCCCGACTGAAGCTTTCTTT. As protein: CASSQTGNFNPPTEAFF.

The rearrangement joins TRBV27 to TRBJ2-1, with D perhaps matching TRBD1 (5 bases). This CDR3 is built from 13 residues. The germline CDR1 and CDR2 sequences are MNHEY and SMNVEV (reference sequence). V lost 5 bases and J 8 bases, leaving 13 bases between the germline ends. The CDR3 here is CASSAHTRDEQFF. Here the CDR3 DNA reads TGTGCCAGCAGTGCCCACACCAGGGATGAGCAGTTCTTC.

This chain links TRBV7-9 with TRBJ1-1; D may be TRBD1 (6 bases). Deletions cut 2 bases from V and 5 bases from J, with 18 bases between. The germline CDR1 and CDR2 sequences are SEHNR and FQNEAQ (reference sequence). CDR3 length equals 16 residues. This CDR3 reads CASSLLSGGAGTEAFF. The CDR3 bases are TGTGCCAGCAGCTTACTATCGGGGGGCGCGGGGACTGAAGCTTTCTTT.

The V call is TRBV5-1, the J call TRBJ2-5; 7 bases agree with TRBD1. The ends lost 5 bases at V and 5 bases at J; junction bases unmatched: 9. The length of the CDR3 is 14 residues. Germline V gives CDR1 SGHRS, CDR2 YFSETQ. CDR3 in amino acids: CASSWDSTEETQYF. The CDR3, as DNA: TGCGCCAGCAGTTGGGACAGTACCGAGGAGACCCAGTACTTC.

This clone was observed a single time. CDR3 amino acids: CASSLVARTSGGAGSTDTQYF. The CDR3 nucleotides are TGCGCCAGCAGCTTGGTAGCAAGAACTAGCGGAGGGGCGGGGAGCACAGATACGCAGTATTTT. The chain recombines TRBV5-1 with TRBJ2-3; 8 bases align to TRBD2. J gave up 0 bases and V 0 bases, and 18 bases lay outside the gene matches. CDR1 SGHRS and CDR2 YFSETQ come from the germline V gene. The CDR3 totals 21 residues.